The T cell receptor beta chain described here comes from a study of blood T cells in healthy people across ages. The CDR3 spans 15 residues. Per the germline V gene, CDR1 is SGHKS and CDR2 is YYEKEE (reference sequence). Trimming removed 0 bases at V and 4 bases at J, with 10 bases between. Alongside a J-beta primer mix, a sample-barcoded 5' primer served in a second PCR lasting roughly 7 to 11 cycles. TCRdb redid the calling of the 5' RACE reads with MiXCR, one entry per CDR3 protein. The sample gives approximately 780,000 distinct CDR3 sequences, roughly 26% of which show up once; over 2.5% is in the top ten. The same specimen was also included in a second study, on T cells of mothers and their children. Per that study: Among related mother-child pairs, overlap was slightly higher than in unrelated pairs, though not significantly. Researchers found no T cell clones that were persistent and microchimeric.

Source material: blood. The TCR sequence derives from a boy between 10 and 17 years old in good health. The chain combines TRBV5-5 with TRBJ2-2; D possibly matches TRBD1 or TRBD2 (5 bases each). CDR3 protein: CASSLGDALTGELFF. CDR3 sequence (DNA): TGTGCCAGCAGCTTGGGGGACGCGCTCACCGGGGAGCTGTTTTTT.